This T cell receptor beta chain emerged from a study of cytomegalovirus exposure and HLA in healthy donors. This CDR3 has 12 residues. V lost 2 bases to trimming and J lost 5 bases, with 9 bases between them. Germline CDR1 and CDR2: SQVTM and ANQGSEA. Using immunoSEQ multiplex PCR, the repertoire was profiled, and TCRdb retains in-frame clones only, with some absent. The sample lists about 120,000 clones; approximately 87% were seen once. The clonotype comes from a woman in her 30s in good health and CMV-seropositive. The sequencing sample was made of PBMCs. V gene TRBV29-1 combines with J gene TRBJ1-2; D is ambiguous. The CDR3 DNA is TGCAGCGTTGAACAGGAGGTATATGGCTACACCTTC. Its protein is CSVEQEVYGYTF.